The 9 T cell receptor beta chains given below trace back to one sample, sequenced in a study of CD8 T cells in ankylosing spondylitis. TCRdb ran MiXCR on the 5' RACE reads and lists one entry per CDR3 protein. The sample has 100,000 to 150,000 distinct CDR3 sequences, more than 6.5% seen once. The material sequenced was blood, either unsorted or a sorted T cell fraction (not recorded which). These TCRs come from a male donor with ankylosing spondylitis or in good health (not recorded which).

This clonotype was observed a handful of times. The chain has TRBV25-1 and TRBJ1-1; the match to TRBD1 covers 7 bases. V gave up 7 bases and J gave up 2 bases; unmatched junction bases: 7. This CDR3 comprises 14 residues. Germline V CDR1 and CDR2: MGHDK, SYGVNS. CDR3 in amino acids: CASIDRDRNTEAFF. CDR3 DNA sequence: TGTGCCAGCATTGACCGGGACAGAAACACTGAAGCTTTCTTT.

A word on this clonotype: A much larger clone lies one base from this, so it may be a read error. V usage is TRBV14 and J usage is TRBJ2-7, with TRBD2 as a possible D gene (6 bases). There are 13 residues in the CDR3. Looked up from germline, CDR1 is SGHDN and CDR2 is FVKESK. CDR3 loop: CASSLAADTEQDF. The CDR3 DNA reads as TGTGCCAGCAGCCTAGCGGCAGATACAGAGCAGGACTTC.

This clonotype was picked up many times. The chain joins TRBV20-1 to TRBJ2-7; either TRBD1 or TRBD2 may supply D (5 bases each). This CDR3 is built from 13 residues. Germline-derived CDR1 and CDR2 are DFQATT and SNEGSKA (reference sequence). V lost 1 base and J lost 4, with 11 bases in between. CDR3 sequence (DNA): TGCAGTGCTAGAGGTCTTGGGGGATACGAGCAGTACTTC. Translating it yields CSARGLGGYEQYF.

This clonotype has ten or more counts. This chain joins TRBV7-2 and TRBJ2-2; D is undetermined. From germline, CDR1 is SGHTA and CDR2 FQGNSA. The CDR3 totals 13 residues. Trimming removed 0 bases from V and 6 bases from J, with 5 bases in between. For the CDR3, the DNA is TGTGCCAGCAGCTTAGCGCATTCCGGGGAGCTGTTTTTT. This gives the protein CASSLAHSGELFF.

This clonotype was observed many times. The gene calls are TRBV9 and TRBJ1-2, with D possibly TRBD1 on 5 matching bases. The ends were cut back, 5 bases at V and 7 bases at J, with 18 bases in the middle. Germline CDR1 is SGDLS and CDR2 is YYNGEE. This CDR3 contains 14 residues. The CDR3 DNA reads TGTGCCAGCAGGACGGGGACCGGGCTCTTTGGCTACACCTTC. As protein: CASRTGTGLFGYTF.

This chain links TRBV7-9 with TRBJ2-1; 10 nucleotides align to TRBD1. V trimming: 7 bases; J trimming: 1 base; junction bases outside the gene matches: 7. Germline V CDR1 and CDR2: SEHNR, FQNEAQ (reference sequence). This CDR3 is built from 16 residues. The CDR3, as DNA: TGTGCCAGCATCCAGACAGGGGGCATTTCCTACAATGAGCAGTTCTTC. Protein: CASIQTGGISYNEQFF.

In this sample, this clonotype turned up many times. This chain links TRBV6-6 with TRBJ1-1, with D possibly being TRBD1 (5 bases). With 5 bases removed from V and 3 bases from J, the gap between germline ends came to 7 bases. CDR3 length equals 12 residues. Germline CDR1 and CDR2: MNHNY and SVGAGI (reference sequence). CDR3 amino acids: CASSLRDTEAFF. CDR3 nucleotide sequence: TGTGCCAGCAGTCTCAGGGACACTGAAGCTTTCTTT.

This clonotype was seen at least ten times. The rearrangement joins TRBV7-9 to TRBJ1-2; D is undetermined. This CDR3 spans 12 amino acids. The V end lost 4 bases, the J end lost 2 bases, and 5 bases lay between the germline ends. The germline V gene has CDR1 SEHNR and CDR2 FQNEAQ (reference sequence). The CDR3 region is CASSSENYGYTF. CDR3 nucleotide sequence: TGTGCCAGCAGCTCCGAGAACTATGGCTACACCTTC.

This clonotype was observed many times. V gene TRBV18 combines with J gene TRBJ2-1, with D perhaps TRBD2 (6 bases). Germline V gives CDR1 KGHSH, CDR2 LQKENI. The V end lost 4 bases, the J end lost 7 bases, and 14 bases lay between the germline ends. The CDR3 covers 14 residues. The CDR3: CASSLADALNEQFF. The CDR3 DNA reads as TGTGCCAGCTCACTAGCGGACGCCTTGAATGAGCAGTTCTTC.